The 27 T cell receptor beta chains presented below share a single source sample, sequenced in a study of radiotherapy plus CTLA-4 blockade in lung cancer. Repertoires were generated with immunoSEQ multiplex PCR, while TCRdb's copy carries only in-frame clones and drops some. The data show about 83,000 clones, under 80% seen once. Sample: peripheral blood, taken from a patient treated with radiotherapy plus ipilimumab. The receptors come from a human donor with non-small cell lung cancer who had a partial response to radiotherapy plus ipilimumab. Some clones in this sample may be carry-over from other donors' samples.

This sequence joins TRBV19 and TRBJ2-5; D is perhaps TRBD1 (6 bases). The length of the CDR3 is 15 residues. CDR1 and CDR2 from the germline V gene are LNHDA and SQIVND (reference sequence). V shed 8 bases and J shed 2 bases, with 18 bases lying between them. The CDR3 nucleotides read TGTGCCAGTCCAACAGGGTGCTCAGCACAAGAGACCCAGTACTTC. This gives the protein CASPTGCSAQETQYF. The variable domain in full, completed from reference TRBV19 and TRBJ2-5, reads DGGITQSPKYLFRKEGQNVTLSCEQNLNHDAMYWYRQDPGQGLRLIYYSQIVNDFQKGDIAEGYSVSREKKESFPLTVTSAQKNPTAFYLCASPTGCSAQETQYFGPGTRLLVL.

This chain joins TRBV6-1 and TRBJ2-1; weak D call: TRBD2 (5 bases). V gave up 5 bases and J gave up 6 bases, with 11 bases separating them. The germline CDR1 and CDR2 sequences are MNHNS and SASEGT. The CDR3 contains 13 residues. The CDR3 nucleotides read TGTGCCAGCAGTACTAGTTTGGGCAATGAGCAGTTCTTC. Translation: CASSTSLGNEQFF.

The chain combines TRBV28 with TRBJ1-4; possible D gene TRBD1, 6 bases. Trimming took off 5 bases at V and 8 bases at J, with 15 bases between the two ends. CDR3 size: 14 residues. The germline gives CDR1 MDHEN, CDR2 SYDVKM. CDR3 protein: CASSVDSSREKLFF. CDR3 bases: TGTGCCAGCAGTGTGGACAGCAGTCGGGAAAAACTGTTTTTT.

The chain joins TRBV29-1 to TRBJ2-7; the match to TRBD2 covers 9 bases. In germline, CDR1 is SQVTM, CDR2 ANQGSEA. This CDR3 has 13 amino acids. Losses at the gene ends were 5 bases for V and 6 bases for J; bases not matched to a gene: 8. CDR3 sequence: CSVPGGGAREQYF. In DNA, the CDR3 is TGCAGCGTTCCAGGCGGGGGGGCTCGCGAGCAGTACTTC.

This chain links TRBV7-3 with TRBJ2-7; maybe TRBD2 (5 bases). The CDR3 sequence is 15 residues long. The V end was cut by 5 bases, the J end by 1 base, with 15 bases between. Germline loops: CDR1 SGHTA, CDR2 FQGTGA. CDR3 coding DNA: TGTGCCAGCAGCATCCAAGCCGGAGGATCCTACGAGCAGTACTTC. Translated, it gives CASSIQAGGSYEQYF.

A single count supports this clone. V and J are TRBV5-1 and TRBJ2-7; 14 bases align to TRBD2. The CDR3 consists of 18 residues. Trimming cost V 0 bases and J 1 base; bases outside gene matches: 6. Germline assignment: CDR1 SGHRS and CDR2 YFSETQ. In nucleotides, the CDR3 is TGCGCCAGCAGCTTGGCGGGACTAGCGGGAGTTCGGTCCTACGAGCAGTACTTC. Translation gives CASSLAGLAGVRSYEQYF.

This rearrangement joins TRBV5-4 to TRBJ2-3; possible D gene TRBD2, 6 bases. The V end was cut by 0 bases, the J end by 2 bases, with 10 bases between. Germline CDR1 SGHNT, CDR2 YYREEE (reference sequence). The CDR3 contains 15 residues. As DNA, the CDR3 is TGTGCCAGCAGCTTGGAGGGACTTATCACAGATACGCAGTATTTT. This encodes CASSLEGLITDTQYF.

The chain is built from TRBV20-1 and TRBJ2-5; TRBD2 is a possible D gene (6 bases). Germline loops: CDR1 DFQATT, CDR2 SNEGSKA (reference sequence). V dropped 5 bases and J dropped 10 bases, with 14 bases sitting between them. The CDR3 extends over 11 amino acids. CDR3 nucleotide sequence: TGCAGTGCTCGGGACTCCACGGACCAGTACTTC. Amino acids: CSARDSTDQYF.

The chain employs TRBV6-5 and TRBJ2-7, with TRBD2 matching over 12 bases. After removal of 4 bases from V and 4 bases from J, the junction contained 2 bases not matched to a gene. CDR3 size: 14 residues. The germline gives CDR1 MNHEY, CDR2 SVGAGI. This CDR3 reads CASSLTSGRYEQYF. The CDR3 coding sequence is TGTGCCAGCAGTTTAACTAGCGGGAGGTACGAGCAGTACTTC.

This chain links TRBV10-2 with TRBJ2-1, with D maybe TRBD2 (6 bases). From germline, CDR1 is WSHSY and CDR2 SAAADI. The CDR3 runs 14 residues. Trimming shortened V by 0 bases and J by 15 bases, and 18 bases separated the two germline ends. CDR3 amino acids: CASSESSGGNLMFF. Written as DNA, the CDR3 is TGCGCCAGCAGTGAGTCGAGTGGCGGGAATCTTATGTTCTTC.

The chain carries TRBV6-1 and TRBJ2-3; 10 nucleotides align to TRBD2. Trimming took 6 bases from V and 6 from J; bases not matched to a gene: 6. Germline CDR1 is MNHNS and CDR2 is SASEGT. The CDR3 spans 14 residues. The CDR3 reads CASSSAGGPDTQYF. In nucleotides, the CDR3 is TGTGCCAGCAGCTCAGCGGGGGGGCCGGATACGCAGTATTTT.

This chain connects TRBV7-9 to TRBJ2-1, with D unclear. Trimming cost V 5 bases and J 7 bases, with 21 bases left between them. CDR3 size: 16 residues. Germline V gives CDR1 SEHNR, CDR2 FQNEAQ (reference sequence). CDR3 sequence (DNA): TGTGCCAGCAGCCGACCGGGTCTCTCGGATCTTAATGAGCAGTTCTTC. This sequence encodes CASSRPGLSDLNEQFF.

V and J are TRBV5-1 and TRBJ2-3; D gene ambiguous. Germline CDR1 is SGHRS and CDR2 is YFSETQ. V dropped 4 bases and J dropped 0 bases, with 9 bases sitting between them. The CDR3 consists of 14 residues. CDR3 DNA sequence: TGCGCCAGCAGCCCGGGTACCAGCACAGATACGCAGTATTTT. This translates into CASSPGTSTDTQYF.

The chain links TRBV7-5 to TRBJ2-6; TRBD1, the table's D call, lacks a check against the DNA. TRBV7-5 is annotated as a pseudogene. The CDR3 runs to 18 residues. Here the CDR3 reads CVRSLIPTGHSGANVLTF. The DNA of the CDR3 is TGTGTCAGAAGCTTGATACCGACAGGGCACTCTGGGGCCAACGTCCTGACTTTC.

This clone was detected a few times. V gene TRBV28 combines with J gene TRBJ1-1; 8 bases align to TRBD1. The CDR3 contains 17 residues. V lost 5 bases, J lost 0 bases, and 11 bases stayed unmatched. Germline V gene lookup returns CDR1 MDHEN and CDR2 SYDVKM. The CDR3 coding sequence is TGTGCCAGCAGTGTAGGACAGGGACTCGGCATGAACACTGAAGCTTTCTTT. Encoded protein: CASSVGQGLGMNTEAFF.

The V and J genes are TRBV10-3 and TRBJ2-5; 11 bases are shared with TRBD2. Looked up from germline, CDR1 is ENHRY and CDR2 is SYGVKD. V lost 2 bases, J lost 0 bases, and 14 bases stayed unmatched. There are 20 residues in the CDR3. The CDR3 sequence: CAISEPGLSSGGRDQETQYF. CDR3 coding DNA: TGTGCCATCAGTGAGCCCGGTCTATCTAGCGGGGGGCGAGACCAAGAGACCCAGTACTTC.

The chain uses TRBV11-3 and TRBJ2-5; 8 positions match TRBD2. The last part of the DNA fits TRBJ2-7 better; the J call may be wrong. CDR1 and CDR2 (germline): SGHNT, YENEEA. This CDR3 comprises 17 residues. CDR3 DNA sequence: TGTGCCAGCAGCTTAGGGGTAGCGGGGCCCGGAACCTACGAGCAGTACTTC. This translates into CASSLGVAGPGTYEQYF.

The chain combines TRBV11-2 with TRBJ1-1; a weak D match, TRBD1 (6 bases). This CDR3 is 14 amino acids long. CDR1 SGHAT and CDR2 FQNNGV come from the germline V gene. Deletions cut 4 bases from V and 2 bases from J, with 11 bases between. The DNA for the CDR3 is TGTGCCAGCAGCTCGCTACAGGGTAACACTGAAGCTTTCTTT. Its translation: CASSSLQGNTEAFF.

The CDR3 DNA reads as TGCAGCGGAACCGGACTCGCCTCCTACAATGAGCAGTTCTTC. As protein: CSGTGLASYNEQFF. The genes are TRBV29-1 and TRBJ2-1, with D tentatively TRBD2 (5 bases). The V and J ends lost 7 bases and 0 bases respectively, with 13 bases between them. The CDR3 length is 14 residues. The germline gives CDR1 SQVTM, CDR2 ANQGSEA.

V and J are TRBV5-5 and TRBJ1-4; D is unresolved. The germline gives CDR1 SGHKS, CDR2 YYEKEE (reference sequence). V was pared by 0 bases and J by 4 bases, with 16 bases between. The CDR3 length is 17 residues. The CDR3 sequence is CASSLGLGRASNEKLFF. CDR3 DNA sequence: TGTGCCAGCAGCTTGGGTCTAGGGAGGGCCAGTAATGAAAAACTGTTTTTT.

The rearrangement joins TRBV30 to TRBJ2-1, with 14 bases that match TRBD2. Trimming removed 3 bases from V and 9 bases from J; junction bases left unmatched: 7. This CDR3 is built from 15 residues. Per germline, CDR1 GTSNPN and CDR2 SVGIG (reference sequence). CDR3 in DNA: TGTGCCTGGAGGAAGGGACTAGCGGGGGCGGGTGAGCAGTTCTTC. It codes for CAWRKGLAGAGEQFF.

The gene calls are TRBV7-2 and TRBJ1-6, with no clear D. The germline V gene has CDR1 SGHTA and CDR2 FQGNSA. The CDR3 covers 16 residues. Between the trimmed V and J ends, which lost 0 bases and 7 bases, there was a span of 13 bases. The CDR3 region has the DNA TGTGCCAGCAGCTTAGCCCCGGGCGGAGGGAATTCACCCCTCCACTTT. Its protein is CASSLAPGGGNSPLHF.

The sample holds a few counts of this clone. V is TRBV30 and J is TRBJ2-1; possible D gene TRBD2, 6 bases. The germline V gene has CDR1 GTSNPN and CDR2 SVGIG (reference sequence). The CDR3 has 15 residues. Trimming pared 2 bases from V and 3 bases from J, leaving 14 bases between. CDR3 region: CAWSQGPGVYNEQFF. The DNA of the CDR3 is TGTGCCTGGAGTCAAGGACCGGGAGTCTACAATGAGCAGTTCTTC.

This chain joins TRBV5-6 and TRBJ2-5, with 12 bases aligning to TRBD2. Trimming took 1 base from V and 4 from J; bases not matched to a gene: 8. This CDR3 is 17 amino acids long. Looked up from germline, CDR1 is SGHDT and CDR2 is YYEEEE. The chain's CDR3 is CASSLRLAGGPGETQYF. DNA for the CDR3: TGTGCCAGCAGCTTGCGTCTAGCGGGGGGGCCGGGAGAGACCCAGTACTTC.

DNA of the CDR3: TGCGCCAGCAGTCTTTCAGTCGTCAGGCAGGGGAACACCATATATTTT. Protein: CASSLSVVRQGNTIYF. The chain combines TRBV5-1 with TRBJ1-3; possibly TRBD1 for D (6 bases). The CDR3 has 16 residues. With 5 bases removed from V and 7 bases from J, the gap between germline ends came to 22 bases. In germline, CDR1 is SGHRS, CDR2 YFSETQ.

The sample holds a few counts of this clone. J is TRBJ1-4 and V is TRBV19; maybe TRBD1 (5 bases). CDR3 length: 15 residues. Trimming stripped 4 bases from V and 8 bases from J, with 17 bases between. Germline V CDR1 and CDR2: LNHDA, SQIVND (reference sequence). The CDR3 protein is CASSTTGAGIEKLFF. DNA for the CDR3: TGTGCCAGTAGTACAACAGGAGCGGGGATCGAAAAACTGTTTTTT.

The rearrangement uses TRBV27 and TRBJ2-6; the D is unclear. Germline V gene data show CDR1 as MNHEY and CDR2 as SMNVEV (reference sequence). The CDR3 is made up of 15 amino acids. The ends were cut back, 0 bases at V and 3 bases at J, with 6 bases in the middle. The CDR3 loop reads CASSLSVGGANVLTF. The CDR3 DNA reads TGTGCCAGCAGTTTATCTGTCGGTGGGGCCAACGTCCTGACTTTC.